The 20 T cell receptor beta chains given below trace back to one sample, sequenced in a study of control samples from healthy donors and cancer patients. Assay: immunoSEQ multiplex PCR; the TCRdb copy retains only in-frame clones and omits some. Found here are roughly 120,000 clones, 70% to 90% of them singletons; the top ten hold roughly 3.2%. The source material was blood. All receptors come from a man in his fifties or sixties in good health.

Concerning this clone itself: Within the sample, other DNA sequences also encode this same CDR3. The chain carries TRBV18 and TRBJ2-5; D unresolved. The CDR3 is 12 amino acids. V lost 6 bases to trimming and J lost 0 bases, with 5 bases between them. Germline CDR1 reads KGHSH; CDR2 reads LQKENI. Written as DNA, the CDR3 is TGTGCCAGCTCCACGTACCAAGAGACCCAGTACTTC. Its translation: CASSTYQETQYF.

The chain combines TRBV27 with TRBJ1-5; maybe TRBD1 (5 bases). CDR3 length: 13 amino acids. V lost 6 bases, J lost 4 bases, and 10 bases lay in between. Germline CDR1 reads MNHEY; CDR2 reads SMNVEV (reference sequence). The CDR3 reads CASSGTPNQPQHF. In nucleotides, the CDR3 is TGTGCCAGCAGCGGGACGCCTAATCAGCCCCAGCATTTT.

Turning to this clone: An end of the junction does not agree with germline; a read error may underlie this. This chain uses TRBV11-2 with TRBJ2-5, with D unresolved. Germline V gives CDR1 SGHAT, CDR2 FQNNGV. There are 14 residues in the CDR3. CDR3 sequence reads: CASSLGRSGETQYF. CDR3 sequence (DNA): TGTGCCAGCAGTTTAGGAAGAAGTGGGGAGACCCAGTACTTC.

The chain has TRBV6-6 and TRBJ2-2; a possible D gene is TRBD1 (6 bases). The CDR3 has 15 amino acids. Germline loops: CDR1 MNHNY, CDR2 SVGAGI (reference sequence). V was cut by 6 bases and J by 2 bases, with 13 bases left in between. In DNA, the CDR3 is TGTGCCAGCAGACTAGGACAGATTAACACCGGGGAGCTGTTTTTT. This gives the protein CASRLGQINTGELFF.

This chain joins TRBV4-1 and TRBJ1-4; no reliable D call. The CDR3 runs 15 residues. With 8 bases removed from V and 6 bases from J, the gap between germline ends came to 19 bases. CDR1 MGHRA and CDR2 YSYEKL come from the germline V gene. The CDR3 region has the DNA TGCGCCAGCTCGGTCGGTCGCAACTCGGATGAAAAACTGTTTTTT. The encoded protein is CASSVGRNSDEKLFF.

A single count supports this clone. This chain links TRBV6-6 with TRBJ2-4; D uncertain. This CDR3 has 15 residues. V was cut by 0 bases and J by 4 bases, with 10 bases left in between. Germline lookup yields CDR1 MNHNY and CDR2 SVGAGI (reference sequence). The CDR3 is CASSYSAQGKNIQYF. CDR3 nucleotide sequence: TGTGCCAGCAGTTACTCGGCACAAGGGAAAAACATTCAGTACTTC.

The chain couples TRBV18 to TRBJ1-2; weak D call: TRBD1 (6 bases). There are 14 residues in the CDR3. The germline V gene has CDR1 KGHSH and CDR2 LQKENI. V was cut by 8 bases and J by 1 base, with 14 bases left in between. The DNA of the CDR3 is TGTGCCAGCCGACGACAGGCCGATAACTATGGCTACACCTTC. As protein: CASRRQADNYGYTF.

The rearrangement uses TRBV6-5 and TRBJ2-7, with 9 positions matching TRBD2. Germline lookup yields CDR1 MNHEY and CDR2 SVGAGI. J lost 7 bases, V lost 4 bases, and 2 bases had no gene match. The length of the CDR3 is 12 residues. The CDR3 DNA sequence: TGTGCCAGCAGTTTGCGGGGGGGAGAGCAGTACTTC. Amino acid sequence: CASSLRGGEQYF.

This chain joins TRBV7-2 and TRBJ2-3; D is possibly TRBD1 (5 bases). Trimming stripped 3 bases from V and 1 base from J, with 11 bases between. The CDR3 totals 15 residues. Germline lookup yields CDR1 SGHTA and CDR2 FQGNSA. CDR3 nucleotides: TGTGCCAGCAGCTTCCAGGGTGCCCGCACAGATACGCAGTATTTT. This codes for CASSFQGARTDTQYF.

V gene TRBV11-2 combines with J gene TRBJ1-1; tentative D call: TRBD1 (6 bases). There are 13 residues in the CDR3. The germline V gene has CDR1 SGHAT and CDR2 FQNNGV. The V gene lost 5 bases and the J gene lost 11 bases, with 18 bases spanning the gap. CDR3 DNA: TGTGCCAGCAGCGCCGACAGGCGAGGTGTTGCTTTCTTT. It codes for CASSADRRGVAFF.

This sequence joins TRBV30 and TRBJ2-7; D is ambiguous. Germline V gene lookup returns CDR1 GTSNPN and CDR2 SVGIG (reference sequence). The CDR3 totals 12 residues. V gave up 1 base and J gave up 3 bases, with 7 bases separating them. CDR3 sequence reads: CAWSGSGYEQYF. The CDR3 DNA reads TGTGCCTGGAGTGGGTCGGGCTACGAGCAGTACTTC.

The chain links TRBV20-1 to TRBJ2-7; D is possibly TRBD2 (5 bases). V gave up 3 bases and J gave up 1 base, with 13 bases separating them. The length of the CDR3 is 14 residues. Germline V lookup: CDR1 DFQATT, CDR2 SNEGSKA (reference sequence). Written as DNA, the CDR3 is TGCAGTGCTAGTCGCGGCGAGGGATCCTACGAGCAGTACTTC. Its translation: CSASRGEGSYEQYF.

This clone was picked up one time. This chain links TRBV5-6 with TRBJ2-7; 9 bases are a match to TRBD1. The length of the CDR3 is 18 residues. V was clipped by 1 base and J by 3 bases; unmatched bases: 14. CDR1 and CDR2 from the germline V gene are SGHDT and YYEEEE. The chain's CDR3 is CASSLQQGATSPHYEQYF. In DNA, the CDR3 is TGTGCCAGCAGCTTGCAACAGGGGGCGACATCCCCTCACTACGAGCAGTACTTC.

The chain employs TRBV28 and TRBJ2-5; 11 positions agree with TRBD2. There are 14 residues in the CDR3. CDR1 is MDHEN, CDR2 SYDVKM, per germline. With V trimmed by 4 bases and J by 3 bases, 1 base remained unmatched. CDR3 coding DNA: TGTGCCAGCAGTTATAGCGGGGGGGAAGAGACCCAGTACTTC. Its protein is CASSYSGGEETQYF.

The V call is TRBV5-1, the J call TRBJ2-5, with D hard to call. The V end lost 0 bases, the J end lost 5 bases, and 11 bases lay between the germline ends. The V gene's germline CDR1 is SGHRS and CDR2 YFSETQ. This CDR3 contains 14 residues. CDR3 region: CASSLATDSETQYF. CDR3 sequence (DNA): TGCGCCAGCAGCTTGGCGACGGATAGCGAGACCCAGTACTTC.

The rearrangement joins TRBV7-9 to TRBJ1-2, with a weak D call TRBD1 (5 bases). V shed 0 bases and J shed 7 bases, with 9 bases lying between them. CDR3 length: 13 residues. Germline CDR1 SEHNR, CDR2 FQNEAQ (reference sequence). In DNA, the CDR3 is TGTGCCAGCAGCTTAGCGGGGGTTCCTGGCTACACCTTC. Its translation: CASSLAGVPGYTF.

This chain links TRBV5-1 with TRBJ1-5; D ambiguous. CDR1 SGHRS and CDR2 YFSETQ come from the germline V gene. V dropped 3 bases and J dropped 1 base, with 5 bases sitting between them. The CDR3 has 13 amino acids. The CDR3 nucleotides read TGCGCCAGCAGCTCGGACAGCAATCAGCCCCAGCATTTT. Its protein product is CASSSDSNQPQHF.

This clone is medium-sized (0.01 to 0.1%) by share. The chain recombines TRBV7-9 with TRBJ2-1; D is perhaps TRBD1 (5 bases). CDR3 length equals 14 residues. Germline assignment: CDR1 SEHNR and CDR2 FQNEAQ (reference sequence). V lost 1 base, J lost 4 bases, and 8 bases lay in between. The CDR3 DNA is TGTGCCAGCAGCTTAGTAGGACAATACAATGAGCAGTTCTTC. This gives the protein CASSLVGQYNEQFF. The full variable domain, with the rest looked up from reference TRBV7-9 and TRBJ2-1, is DTGVSQNPRHKITKRGQNVTFRCDPISEHNRLYWYRQTLGQGPEFLTYFQNEAQLEKSRLLSDRFSAERPKGSFSTLEIQRTEQGDSAMYLCASSLVGQYNEQFFGPGTRLTVL.

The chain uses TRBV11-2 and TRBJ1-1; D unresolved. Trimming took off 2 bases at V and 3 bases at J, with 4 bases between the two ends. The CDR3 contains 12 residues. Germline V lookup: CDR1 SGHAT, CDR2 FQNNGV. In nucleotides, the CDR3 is TGTGCCAGCAGCTTATCGGACACTGAAGCTTTCTTT. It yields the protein CASSLSDTEAFF.

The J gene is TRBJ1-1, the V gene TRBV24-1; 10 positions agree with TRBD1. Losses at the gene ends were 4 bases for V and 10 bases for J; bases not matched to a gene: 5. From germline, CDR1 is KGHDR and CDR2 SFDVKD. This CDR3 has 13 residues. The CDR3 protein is CATSESDRGRAFF. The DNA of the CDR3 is TGTGCCACCAGTGAATCTGACAGGGGGCGAGCTTTCTTT.